Presented here are 30 T cell receptor beta chains from one specimen sequenced in a study of blood T cells in healthy people across ages. Using a J-beta primer mix together with a sample-barcoded 5' primer, a second PCR was run for about 6 to 12 cycles. MiXCR was run by TCRdb on the 5' RACE reads, yielding one entry per CDR3 protein. The sample carries about 730,000 distinct CDR3 sequences, roughly two fifths recorded once. Sequenced sample: blood. The receptor source for this set is a woman aged 60-75 years in good health.

The chain employs TRBV14 and TRBJ2-3; D is possibly TRBD2 (5 bases). This CDR3 has 17 amino acids. Looked up from germline, CDR1 is SGHDN and CDR2 is FVKESK. Trimming pared 1 base from V and 0 bases from J, leaving 14 bases between. CDR3 DNA: TGTGCCAGCAGCCAAGGACCAGACCGGACTAGCACAGATACGCAGTATTTT. It is translated as CASSQGPDRTSTDTQYF.

The rearrangement uses TRBV29-1 and TRBJ2-7; D is uncertain. The J call may be incorrect, as the DNA end agrees better with TRBJ2-5. Germline CDR1 SQVTM, CDR2 ANQGSEA. The CDR3 covers 11 residues. CDR3 sequence reads: CSVAMEETQYF. CDR3 nucleotide sequence: TGCAGCGTGGCGATGGAAGAGACCCAGTACTTC.

The chain links TRBV20-1 to TRBJ1-1; no reliable D call. V was clipped by 5 bases and J by 1 base, with 8 bases between them. The length of the CDR3 is 12 residues. The germline gives CDR1 DFQATT, CDR2 SNEGSKA (reference sequence). This CDR3 is CSAPLRNTEAFF. The CDR3 coding sequence is TGCAGTGCTCCCCTCCGGAACACTGAAGCTTTCTTT.

V is TRBV11-2 and J is TRBJ2-5; the D call may be TRBD1 or TRBD2 (5 bases each). Per the germline V gene, CDR1 is SGHAT and CDR2 is FQNNGV. The CDR3 contains 13 residues. Between the trimmed V and J ends, which lost 6 bases and 0 bases, there was a span of 8 bases. CDR3 bases: TGTGCCAGCAGTGGGGACGACCAAGAGACCCAGTACTTC. It codes for CASSGDDQETQYF.

This clonotype was seen a handful of times. This chain connects TRBV9 to TRBJ2-7; TRBD2 matches 7 bases. The germline V gene encodes CDR1 SGDLS and CDR2 YYNGEE. The CDR3 totals 14 residues. J lost 0 bases, V lost 4 bases, and 4 bases had no gene match. This chain's CDR3 is CASSKSGVSYEQYF. The DNA of the CDR3 is TGTGCCAGCAGCAAAAGCGGGGTCTCCTACGAGCAGTACTTC.

This clonotype showed up just a few times. The chain couples TRBV7-2 to TRBJ2-5, with D perhaps matching TRBD2 (6 bases). This CDR3 contains 15 residues. The V end lost 0 bases, the J end lost 2 bases, and 10 bases lay between the germline ends. Germline V gives CDR1 SGHTA, CDR2 FQGNSA. CDR3: CASSLAASVQETQYF. CDR3 nucleotides: TGTGCCAGCAGCTTAGCGGCTAGCGTTCAAGAGACCCAGTACTTC.

Points on this clonotype: Since a much larger clone is just one base distant, this may be a read error. The V gene is TRBV9, the J gene TRBJ2-3, with D uncertain. Germline lookup yields CDR1 SGDLS and CDR2 YYNGEE. This CDR3 has 16 amino acids. Trimming took 4 bases from V and 10 from J, leaving 25 bases between them. CDR3 in DNA: TGTGCCAGCAGCAAAACTCTCCGGAGCCCCACATTTCCGCAGTATTTT. Amino acid sequence: CASSKTLRSPTFPQYF.

The chain carries TRBV12-3 or TRBV12-4 and TRBJ2-3, with D perhaps TRBD1 (5 bases). This CDR3 spans 14 amino acids. Trimming stripped 5 bases from V and 1 base from J, with 10 bases between. The CDR3, as DNA: TGTGCCAGCAGTCGACAGACGCGCACAGATACGCAGTATTTT. Protein product: CASSRQTRTDTQYF.

V usage is TRBV28 and J usage is TRBJ1-2; the match to TRBD1 covers 9 bases. The CDR3 has 13 residues. V lost 6 bases, J lost 7 bases, and 6 bases stayed unmatched. CDR1 is MDHEN and CDR2 is SYDVKM in the germline V gene. The CDR3 loop is CASRTGTGTGYTF. The CDR3, as DNA: TGTGCCAGCAGAACCGGGACAGGGACTGGCTACACCTTC.

This clonotype was picked up a small number of times. This chain links TRBV20-1 with TRBJ2-1; D is perhaps TRBD1 or TRBD2 (7 bases each). V was trimmed by 5 bases and J by 9 bases, leaving 20 bases between them. From germline, CDR1 is DFQATT and CDR2 SNEGSKA (reference sequence). The CDR3 contains 14 residues. The CDR3 region has the DNA TGCAGTGCTCCTCGACAGGGCGGGGGTGCTGAGCAGTTCTTC. This gives the protein CSAPRQGGGAEQFF.

As DNA, the CDR3 is TGTGCCAGCAGCTTACATGCAGGATTCTACGAGCAGTACTTC. Protein product: CASSLHAGFYEQYF. This rearrangement joins TRBV7-9 to TRBJ2-7, with D unresolved. V gave up 2 bases and J gave up 3 bases, with 11 bases separating them. Germline assignment: CDR1 SEHNR and CDR2 FQNEAQ (reference sequence). The CDR3 runs to 14 residues. Full variable domain (outside the CDR3, taken from reference TRBV7-9 and TRBJ2-7): DTGVSQNPRHKITKRGQNVTFRCDPISEHNRLYWYRQTLGQGPEFLTYFQNEAQLEKSRLLSDRFSAERPKGSFSTLEIQRTEQGDSAMYLCASSLHAGFYEQYFGPGTRLTVT.

This chain uses TRBV10-3 with TRBJ2-7; no reliable D call. Germline CDR1 ENHRY, CDR2 SYGVKD. The CDR3 sequence is 15 residues long. The V end was cut by 0 bases, the J end by 4 bases, with 13 bases between. In DNA, the CDR3 is TGTGCCATCAGTGAGTCCCTCCAGCTGGAGTACGAGCAGTACTTC. Its protein product is CAISESLQLEYEQYF.

Of note for this clonotype: Possible read error: a much larger clone is one base away. The rearrangement joins TRBV6-5 to TRBJ2-3; 7 bases match TRBD2. The CDR3 sequence is 13 residues long. The germline V gene has CDR1 MNHEY and CDR2 SVGAGI. DNA of the CDR3: TGTGCCGGCAGTCGGGGGGGCACAGATACGCAGTATTTT. Residues: CAGSRGGTDTQYF.

V usage is TRBV11-2 and J usage is TRBJ2-5, with 9 positions matching TRBD2. V lost 5 bases to trimming and J lost 4 bases; unmatched junction nucleotides: 11. Looked up from germline, CDR1 is SGHAT and CDR2 is FQNNGV. This CDR3 has 16 residues. The CDR3 DNA reads TGTGCCAGCAGCCCCTTTGAGGGACTAGCATCAGAGACCCAGTACTTC. Amino acid sequence: CASSPFEGLASETQYF.

The rearrangement uses TRBV7-9 and TRBJ2-7, with D hard to call. This CDR3 has 11 amino acids. The germline CDR1 and CDR2 sequences are SEHNR and FQNEAQ (reference sequence). Trimming stripped 4 bases from V and 13 bases from J, with 14 bases between. The CDR3 DNA is TGTGCCAGCAGCTCCGGTCCTACTTCTTACTTC. Translation: CASSSGPTSYF.

This chain uses TRBV9 with TRBJ1-1; possible D gene TRBD1, 6 bases. CDR3 length: 14 amino acids. With 0 bases removed from V and 5 bases from J, the gap between germline ends came to 11 bases. Looked up from germline, CDR1 is SGDLS and CDR2 is YYNGEE. Here the CDR3 DNA reads TGTGCCAGCAGCGTAGCAGGGGACGGGACTGAAGCTTTCTTT. This gives the protein CASSVAGDGTEAFF.

Concerning this clonotype itself: One base away lies a much larger clone, so this may be a sequencing read error. The chain recombines TRBV4-2 with TRBJ2-3; the match to TRBD2 covers 11 bases. The J segment lost 5 bases and the V segment lost 3 bases, leaving 7 bases of the junction unmatched. This CDR3 comprises 16 residues. The germline CDR1 and CDR2 sequences are LGHNA and YNFKEQ. The CDR3 DNA follows: TGTGCCAGCAGCCACCGACTAGCGGGGAACATAGATACGCAGTATTTT. Its protein product is CASSHRLAGNIDTQYF.

The V call is TRBV6-5, the J call TRBJ1-2; D possibly corresponds to TRBD1 (6 bases). The germline V and J ends were trimmed by 7 bases and 5 bases, with 17 bases remaining between them. This CDR3 spans 14 amino acids. Germline V gives CDR1 MNHEY, CDR2 SVGAGI. The CDR3: CASTPGADGYGYTF. The CDR3 DNA reads as TGTGCCAGCACGCCAGGGGCGGATGGTTATGGCTACACCTTC.

This clonotype has only a few counts. The V call is TRBV6-6, the J call TRBJ2-5; D not certain. V dropped 6 bases and J dropped 1 base, with 12 bases sitting between them. Germline CDR1 reads MNHNY; CDR2 reads SVGAGI (reference sequence). This CDR3 contains 14 residues. DNA for the CDR3: TGTGCCAGCAGACTCCCCATGGCCCAAGAGACCCAGTACTTC. As protein: CASRLPMAQETQYF.

The CDR3 bases are TGCAGCGTTGCCAGGCCGCAAGAGACCCAGTACTTC. Translated, it gives CSVARPQETQYF. The chain joins TRBV29-1 to TRBJ2-5, with D uncertain. This CDR3 is 12 amino acids long. Germline CDR1 reads SQVTM; CDR2 reads ANQGSEA. V was trimmed by 4 bases and J by 2 bases, leaving 8 bases between them.

V gene TRBV10-3 combines with J gene TRBJ2-7; D tentatively reads TRBD1 or TRBD2 (7 bases each). This CDR3 has 15 residues. The V gene lost 6 bases and the J gene lost 3 bases, with 18 bases spanning the gap. The germline CDR1 and CDR2 sequences are ENHRY and SYGVKD. DNA for the CDR3: TGTGCCATCAGGGGGGAGGGGGCTTTAAGCTACGAGCAGTACTTC. Translation gives CAIRGEGALSYEQYF.

This clonotype has ten or more counts. The chain recombines TRBV11-2 with TRBJ1-1; D is uncertain. Trimming shortened V by 2 bases and J by 4 bases, and 8 bases separated the two germline ends. There are 13 residues in the CDR3. CDR1 and CDR2 (germline): SGHAT, FQNNGV. CDR3 residues: CASSLTEGTEAFF. The CDR3 nucleotides are TGTGCCAGCAGCTTAACCGAGGGCACTGAAGCTTTCTTT.

The chain recombines TRBV12-3 or TRBV12-4 with TRBJ2-7; D not resolved. The DNA end is more similar to TRBJ2-5, so the J call may be wrong. The length of the CDR3 is 13 residues. The CDR3 coding sequence is TGTGCCAGCAGTGTAGACCCTCCGGGGACCCAGTACTTC. It is translated as CASSVDPPGTQYF.

The chain joins TRBV27 to TRBJ1-2, with D maybe TRBD1 (5 bases). The germline V and J ends were trimmed by 2 bases and 6 bases, with 10 bases remaining between them. Looked up from germline, CDR1 is MNHEY and CDR2 is SMNVEV (reference sequence). This CDR3 has 13 residues. The CDR3 is CASSLTQADGYTF. DNA for the CDR3: TGTGCCAGCAGTTTAACACAGGCCGATGGCTACACCTTC.

This chain joins TRBV14 and TRBJ2-3; perhaps D is TRBD1 or TRBD2 (5 bases each). The CDR3 consists of 13 residues. Trimming cost V 0 bases and J 10 bases, with 11 bases left between them. Germline V gives CDR1 SGHDN, CDR2 FVKESK. This chain's CDR3 is CASSQDWGNAQYF. The CDR3 nucleotides are TGTGCCAGCAGCCAAGATTGGGGGAATGCGCAGTATTTT.

This clonotype came up once. V usage is TRBV3-1 and J usage is TRBJ1-1; tentative D call: TRBD1 (5 bases). This CDR3 is 14 amino acids long. Germline V gives CDR1 LGHDT, CDR2 YNNKEL (reference sequence). V lost 3 bases and J lost 1, with 9 bases in between. The CDR3 nucleotides read TGTGCCAGCAGCCAGTATCAGGGGAACACTGAAGCTTTCTTT. This translates into CASSQYQGNTEAFF.

This clonotype was detected a few times. The chain joins TRBV12-3 or TRBV12-4 to TRBJ2-3; 8 bases align to TRBD2. The CDR3 extends over 12 amino acids. Trimming removed 2 bases from V and 14 bases from J; junction bases left unmatched: 6. The CDR3: CASSLKREWWYF. CDR3 in DNA: TGTGCCAGCAGTTTAAAGCGGGAGTGGTGGTATTTT.

The chain recombines TRBV28 with TRBJ2-4; D is unresolved. Between the trimmed V and J ends, which lost 3 bases and 9 bases, there was a span of 9 bases. Germline loops: CDR1 MDHEN, CDR2 SYDVKM. This CDR3 has 12 residues. The CDR3 DNA reads as TGTGCCAGCAGTTTTGTCCTGGGCATTCAGTACTTC. This translates into CASSFVLGIQYF.

The chain is built from TRBV20-1 and TRBJ2-7, with TRBD2 matching 9 bases. Germline loops: CDR1 DFQATT, CDR2 SNEGSKA (reference sequence). The CDR3 has 13 residues. The trim removed 4 bases at V and 2 bases at J, leaving 3 bases unmatched. The CDR3: CSANSGSAYEQYF. CDR3 DNA sequence: TGCAGTGCTAATAGCGGGAGCGCCTACGAGCAGTACTTC.

This clonotype was seen many times. The chain has TRBV18 and TRBJ2-3, with TRBD1 identical over 9 bases. V shed 0 bases, J shed 4 bases, and the junction held 5 bases outside the gene matches. The CDR3 has 16 residues. CDR1 and CDR2 (germline): KGHSH, LQKENI. The CDR3 DNA reads as TGTGCCAGCTCACCACCCCTGGGACAGGGTTCAGATACGCAGTATTTT. This sequence encodes CASSPPLGQGSDTQYF.